This TCR beta chain was documented in a study of T cell responses to AZD1222 COVID-19 vaccine. Sequenced by immunoSEQ multiplex PCR; TCRdb stores in-frame clones only, minus some. This sample yields 80,000 to 100,000 clones, of which 80% to 90% are seen a single time; 2% to 2.5% belongs to the top ten. The germline CDR1 and CDR2 sequences are MNHEY and SVGAGI. Trimming pared 0 bases from V and 4 bases from J, leaving 10 bases between. The CDR3 consists of 14 residues. Source: peripheral blood, taken 28 days after the second AZD1222 dose. This receptor was obtained from an adult who received the AZD1222 COVID-19 vaccine. The rearrangement links TRBV6-5 to TRBJ2-7; D is possibly TRBD1 (6 bases). The CDR3 is CASSYSQGNYEQYF. CDR3 bases: TGTGCCAGCAGTTACTCCCAGGGGAATTACGAGCAGTACTTC.